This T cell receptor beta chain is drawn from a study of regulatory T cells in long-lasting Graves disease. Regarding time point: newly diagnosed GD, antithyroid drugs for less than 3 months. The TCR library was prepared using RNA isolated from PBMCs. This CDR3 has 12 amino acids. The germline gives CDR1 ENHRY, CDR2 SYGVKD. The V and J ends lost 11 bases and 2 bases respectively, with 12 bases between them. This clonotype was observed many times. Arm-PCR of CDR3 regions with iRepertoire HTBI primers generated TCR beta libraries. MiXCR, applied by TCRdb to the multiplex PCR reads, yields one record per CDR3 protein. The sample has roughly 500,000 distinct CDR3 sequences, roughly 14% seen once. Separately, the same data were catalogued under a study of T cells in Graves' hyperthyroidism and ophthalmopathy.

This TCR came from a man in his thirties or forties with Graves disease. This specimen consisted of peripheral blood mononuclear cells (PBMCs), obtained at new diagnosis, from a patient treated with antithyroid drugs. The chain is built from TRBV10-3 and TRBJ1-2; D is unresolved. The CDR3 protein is CAVGGGNYGYTF. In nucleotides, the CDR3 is TGTGCCGTCGGAGGCGGGAACTATGGCTACACCTTC.